This TCR beta chain comes out of a study of T-cell memory formation after mild COVID-19. As for the study in general: Largely, TCR clusters stayed within a single donor. Broader study findings: Second-wave clones peaking on day 37 lacked confirmed SARS-CoV-2 specificity.

This clonotype was detected only a few times. The antigen remains unidentified. One entry per CDR3 protein results from TCRdb running MiXCR on the 5' RACE reads. The sample has approximately 300,000 distinct CDR3 sequences, under 8.5% seen once. The CDR3 has 16 residues. V shed 6 bases, J shed 2 bases, and the junction held 8 bases outside the gene matches. Looked up from germline, CDR1 is LNHDA and CDR2 is SQIVND (reference sequence). The clonotype comes from a man younger than 35 who had mild COVID-19 (a few samples of this study predate the infection). Cell type and time point are not known. The specimen was PBMCs or a T cell subset sorted from them (not recorded which). The chain carries TRBV19 and TRBJ2-2; 8 nucleotides line up with TRBD1. The chain's CDR3 is CASSTGTGGNTGELFF. The CDR3, as DNA: TGTGCCAGTAGCACCGGGACAGGTGGAAACACCGGGGAGCTGTTTTTT.